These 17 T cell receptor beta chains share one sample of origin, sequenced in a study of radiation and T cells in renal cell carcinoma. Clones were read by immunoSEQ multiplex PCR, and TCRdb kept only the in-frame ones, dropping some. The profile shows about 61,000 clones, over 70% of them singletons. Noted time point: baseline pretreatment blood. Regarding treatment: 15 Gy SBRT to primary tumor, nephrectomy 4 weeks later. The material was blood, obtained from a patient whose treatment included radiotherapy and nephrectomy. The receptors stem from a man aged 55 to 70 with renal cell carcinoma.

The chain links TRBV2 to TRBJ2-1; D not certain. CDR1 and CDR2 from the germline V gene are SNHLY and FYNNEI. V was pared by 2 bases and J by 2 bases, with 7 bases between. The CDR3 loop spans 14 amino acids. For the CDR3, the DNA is TGTGCCAGCAGTGAAACCTGGACCTACAATGAGCAGTTCTTC. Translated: CASSETWTYNEQFF.

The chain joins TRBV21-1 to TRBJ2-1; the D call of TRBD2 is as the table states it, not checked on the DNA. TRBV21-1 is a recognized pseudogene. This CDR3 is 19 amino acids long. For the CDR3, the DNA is TGTGCCAGCAGCAAAGAGCGGACTAGCGGGGGGAGCTCCTACAATGAGCAGTTCTTC. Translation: CASSKERTSGGSSYNEQFF.

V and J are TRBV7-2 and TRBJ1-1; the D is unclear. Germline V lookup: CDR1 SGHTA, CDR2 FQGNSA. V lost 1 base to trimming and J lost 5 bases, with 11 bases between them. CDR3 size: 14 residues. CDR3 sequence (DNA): TGTGCCAGCAGCTTAGTCCAACTGGGGACTGAAGCTTTCTTT. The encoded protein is CASSLVQLGTEAFF. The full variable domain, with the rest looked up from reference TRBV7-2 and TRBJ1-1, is GAGVSQSPSNKVTEKGKDVELRCDPISGHTALYWYRQSLGQGLEFLIYFQGNSAPDKSGLPSDRFSAERTGGSVSTLTIQRTQQEDSAVYLCASSLVQLGTEAFFGQGTRLTVV.

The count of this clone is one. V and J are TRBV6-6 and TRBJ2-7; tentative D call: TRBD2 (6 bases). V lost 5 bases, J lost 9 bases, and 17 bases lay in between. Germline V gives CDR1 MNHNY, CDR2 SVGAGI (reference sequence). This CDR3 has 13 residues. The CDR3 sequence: CASSARLGRVQYV. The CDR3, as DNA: TGTGCCAGCAGTGCCCGACTAGGCAGGGTGCAGTACGTC.

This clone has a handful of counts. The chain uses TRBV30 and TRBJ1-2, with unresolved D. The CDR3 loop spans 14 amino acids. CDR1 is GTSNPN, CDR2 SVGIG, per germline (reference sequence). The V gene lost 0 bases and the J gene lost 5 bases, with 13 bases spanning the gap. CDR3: CAWSVGSGLYGYTF. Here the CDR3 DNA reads TGTGCCTGGAGTGTTGGGTCGGGCTTATATGGCTACACCTTC.

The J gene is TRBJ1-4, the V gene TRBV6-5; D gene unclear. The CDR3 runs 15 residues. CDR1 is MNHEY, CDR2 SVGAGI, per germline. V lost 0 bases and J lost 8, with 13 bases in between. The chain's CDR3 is CASSYSGQKGEKLFF. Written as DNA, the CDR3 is TGTGCCAGCAGTTACTCGGGTCAGAAGGGAGAAAAACTGTTTTTT.

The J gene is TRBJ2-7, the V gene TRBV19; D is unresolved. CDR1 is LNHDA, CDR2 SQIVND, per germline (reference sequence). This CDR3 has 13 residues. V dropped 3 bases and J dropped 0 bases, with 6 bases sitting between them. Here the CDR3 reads CASSIQNSYEQYF. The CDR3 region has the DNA TGTGCCAGTAGTATTCAGAACTCCTACGAGCAGTACTTC.

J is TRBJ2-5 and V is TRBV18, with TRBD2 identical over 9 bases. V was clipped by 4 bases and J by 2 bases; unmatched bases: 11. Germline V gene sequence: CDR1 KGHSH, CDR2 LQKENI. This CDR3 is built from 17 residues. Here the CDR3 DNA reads TGTGCCAGCTCACTTTGGGCTAGCGGGATGATACAAGAGACCCAGTACTTC. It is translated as CASSLWASGMIQETQYF.

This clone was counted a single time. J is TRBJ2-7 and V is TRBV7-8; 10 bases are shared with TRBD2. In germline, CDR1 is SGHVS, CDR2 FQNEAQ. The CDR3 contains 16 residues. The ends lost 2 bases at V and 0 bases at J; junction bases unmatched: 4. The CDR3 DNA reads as TGTGCCAGCAGCTTAAGGCCTAGCGGGAGCTCCTACGAGCAGTACGTC. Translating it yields CASSLRPSGSSYEQYV.

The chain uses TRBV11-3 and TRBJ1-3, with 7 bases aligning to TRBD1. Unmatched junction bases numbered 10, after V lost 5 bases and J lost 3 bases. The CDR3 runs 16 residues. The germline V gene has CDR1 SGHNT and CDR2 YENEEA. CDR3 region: CASSPRDRVVGNTIYF. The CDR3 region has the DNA TGTGCCAGCAGCCCCCGGGACAGAGTCGTTGGAAACACCATATATTTT.

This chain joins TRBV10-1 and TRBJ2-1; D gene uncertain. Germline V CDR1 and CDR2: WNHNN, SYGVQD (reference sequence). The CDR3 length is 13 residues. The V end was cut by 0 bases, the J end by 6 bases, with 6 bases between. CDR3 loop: CASSESYGNEQFF. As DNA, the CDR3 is TGCGCCAGCAGTGAGTCGTATGGCAATGAGCAGTTCTTC.

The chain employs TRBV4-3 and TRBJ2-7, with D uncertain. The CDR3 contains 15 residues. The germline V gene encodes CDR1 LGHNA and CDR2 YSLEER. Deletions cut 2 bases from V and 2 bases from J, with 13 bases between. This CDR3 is CASSQNTLGPYEQYF. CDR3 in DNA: TGCGCCAGCAGCCAAAATACCCTAGGACCCTACGAGCAGTACTTC.

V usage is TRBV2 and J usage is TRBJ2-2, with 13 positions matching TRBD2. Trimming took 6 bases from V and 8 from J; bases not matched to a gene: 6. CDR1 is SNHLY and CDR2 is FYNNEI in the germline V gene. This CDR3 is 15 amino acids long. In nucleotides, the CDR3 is TGTGCCAGCAGGGGACTAGCGGGAAGTTTAGGGGAGCTGTTTTTT. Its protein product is CASRGLAGSLGELFF. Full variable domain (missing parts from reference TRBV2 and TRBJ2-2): EPEVTQTPSHQVTQMGQEVILRCVPISNHLYFYWYRQILGQKVEFLVSFYNNEISEKSEIFDDQFSVERPDGSNFTLKIRSTKLEDSAMYFCASRGLAGSLGELFFGEGSRLTVL.

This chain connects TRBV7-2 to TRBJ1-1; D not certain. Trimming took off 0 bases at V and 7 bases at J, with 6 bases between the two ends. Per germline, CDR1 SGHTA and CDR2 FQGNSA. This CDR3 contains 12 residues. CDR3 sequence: CASSLATYEAFF. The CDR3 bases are TGTGCCAGCAGCTTAGCTACGTATGAAGCTTTCTTT.

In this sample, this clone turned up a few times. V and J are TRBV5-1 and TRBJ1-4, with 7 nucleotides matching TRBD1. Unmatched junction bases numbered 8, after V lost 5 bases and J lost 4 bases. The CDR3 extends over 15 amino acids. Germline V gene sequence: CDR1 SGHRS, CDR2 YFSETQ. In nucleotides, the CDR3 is TGCGCCAGCAGACAGGGGCAAGGCCTTAATGAAAAACTGTTTTTT. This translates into CASRQGQGLNEKLFF.

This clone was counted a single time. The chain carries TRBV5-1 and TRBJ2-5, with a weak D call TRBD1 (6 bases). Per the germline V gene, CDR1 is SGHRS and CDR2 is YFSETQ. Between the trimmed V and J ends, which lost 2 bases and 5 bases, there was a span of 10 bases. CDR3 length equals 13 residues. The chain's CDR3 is CASSFTGTETQYF. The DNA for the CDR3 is TGCGCCAGCAGCTTTACAGGGACGGAGACCCAGTACTTC.

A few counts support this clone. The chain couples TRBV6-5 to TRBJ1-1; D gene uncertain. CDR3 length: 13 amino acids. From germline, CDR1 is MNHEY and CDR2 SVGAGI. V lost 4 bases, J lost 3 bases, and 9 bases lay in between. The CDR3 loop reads CASSFFFYTEAFF. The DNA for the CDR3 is TGTGCCAGCAGTTTCTTTTTCTACACTGAAGCTTTCTTT.